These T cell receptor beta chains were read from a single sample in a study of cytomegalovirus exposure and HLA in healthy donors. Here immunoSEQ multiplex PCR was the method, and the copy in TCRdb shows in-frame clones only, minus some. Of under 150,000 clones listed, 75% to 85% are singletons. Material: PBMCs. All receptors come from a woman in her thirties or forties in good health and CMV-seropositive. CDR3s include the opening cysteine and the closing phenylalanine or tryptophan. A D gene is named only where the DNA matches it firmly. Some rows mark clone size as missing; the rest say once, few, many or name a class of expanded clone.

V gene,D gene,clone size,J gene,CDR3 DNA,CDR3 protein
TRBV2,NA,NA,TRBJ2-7,TGTGCCAGCAGTGGGGGACATTCCTACGAGCAGTACTTC,CASSGGHSYEQYF
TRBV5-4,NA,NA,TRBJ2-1,TGTGCCAGCAGCTTGAAGGTGGGGAGCTCCTACAATGAGCAGTTCTTC,CASSLKVGSSYNEQFF
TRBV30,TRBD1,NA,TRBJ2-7,TGTGCCTGGCAAGCGCAGGGGGCGCGGGTCGAGCAGTACTTC,CAWQAQGARVEQYF
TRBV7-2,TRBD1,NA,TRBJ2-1,TGTGCCAGCAGCCAGCAGGGGGCTGCCTACAATGAGCAGTTCTTC,CASSQQGAAYNEQFF
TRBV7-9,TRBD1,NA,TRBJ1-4,TGTGCCAGCAGCTCGGGGACAGGGGGCCCTAATGAAAAACTGTTTTTT,CASSSGTGGPNEKLFF
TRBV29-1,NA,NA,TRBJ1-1,TGCAGCGTATTAGGGGCCAGACACACTGAAGCTTTCTTT,CSVLGARHTEAFF
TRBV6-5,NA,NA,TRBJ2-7,TGTGCCAGCAGTTACTCGCGGAGGCTATACGAGCAGTACTTC,CASSYSRRLYEQYF
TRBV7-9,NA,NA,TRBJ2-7,TGTGCCAGCAGCTTGGGGGGGGCGCGCGACGAGCAGTACTTC,CASSLGGARDEQYF
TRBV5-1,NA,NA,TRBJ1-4,TGCGCCAGCAGCACAGCCCAGGGGTCGGGTGAAAAACTGTTTTTT,CASSTAQGSGEKLFF
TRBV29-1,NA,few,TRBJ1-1,TGCAGCGTTGGGGGCCAGAACACTGAAGCTTTCTTT,CSVGGQNTEAFF
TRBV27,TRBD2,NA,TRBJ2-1,TGTGCCAGCAGTTTAGCCGGGACTATCAATGAGCAGTTCTTC,CASSLAGTINEQFF